This T cell receptor (beta chain) is from a study of monozygotic twins with inflammatory bowel disease. The CDR3 runs to 16 residues. The germline V gene encodes CDR1 SGHTA and CDR2 FQGTGA. TCRdb re-called the 5' RACE reads; every CDR3 protein appears as one record, without DNA. This sample's table reports 400,000 to 500,000 distinct CDR3 sequences. This TCR derives from a human donor with ulcerative colitis or Crohn's disease, or a healthy co-twin of an affected twin (not recorded which). Input material: blood. V gene TRBV7-3 combines with J gene TRBJ1-1; the D call from TCRdb, TRBD1, cannot be confirmed without DNA. CDR3 protein: CASSPQPGVMNTEAFF.